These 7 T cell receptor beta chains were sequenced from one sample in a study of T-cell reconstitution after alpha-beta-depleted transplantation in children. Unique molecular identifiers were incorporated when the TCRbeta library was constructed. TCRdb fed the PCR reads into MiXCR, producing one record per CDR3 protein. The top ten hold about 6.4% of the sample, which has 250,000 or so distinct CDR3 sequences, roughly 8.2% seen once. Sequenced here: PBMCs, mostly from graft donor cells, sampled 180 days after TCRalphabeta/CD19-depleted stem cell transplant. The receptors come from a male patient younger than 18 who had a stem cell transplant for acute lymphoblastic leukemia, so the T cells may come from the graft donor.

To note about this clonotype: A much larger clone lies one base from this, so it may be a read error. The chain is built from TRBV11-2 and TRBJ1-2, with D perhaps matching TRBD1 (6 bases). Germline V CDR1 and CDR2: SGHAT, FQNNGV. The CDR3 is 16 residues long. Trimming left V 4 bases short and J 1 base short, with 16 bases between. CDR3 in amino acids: CASSCPPGQLNYGYTF. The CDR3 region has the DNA TGTGCCAGCAGCTGCCCCCCCGGACAGCTTAACTATGGCTACACCTTC.

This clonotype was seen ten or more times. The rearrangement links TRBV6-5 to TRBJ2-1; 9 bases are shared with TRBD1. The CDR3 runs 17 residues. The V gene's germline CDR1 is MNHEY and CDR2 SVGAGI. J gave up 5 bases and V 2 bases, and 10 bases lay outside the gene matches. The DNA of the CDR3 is TGTGCCAGCAGTTACCGCCCAAGGACAGGGGCGAACAATGAGCAGTTCTTC. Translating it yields CASSYRPRTGANNEQFF.

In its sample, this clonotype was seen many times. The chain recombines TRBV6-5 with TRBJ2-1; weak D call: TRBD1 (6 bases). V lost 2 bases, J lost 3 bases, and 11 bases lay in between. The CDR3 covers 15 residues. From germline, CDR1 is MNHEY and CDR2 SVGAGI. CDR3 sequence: CASSYRTAGYNEQFF. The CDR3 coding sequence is TGTGCCAGCAGTTACCGGACAGCCGGCTACAATGAGCAGTTCTTC.

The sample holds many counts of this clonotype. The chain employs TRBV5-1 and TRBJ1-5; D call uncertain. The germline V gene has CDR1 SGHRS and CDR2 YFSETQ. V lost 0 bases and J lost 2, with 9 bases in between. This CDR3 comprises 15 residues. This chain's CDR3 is CASSLEGGRNQPQHF. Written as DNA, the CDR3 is TGCGCCAGCAGCTTGGAAGGCGGTCGCAATCAGCCCCAGCATTTT.

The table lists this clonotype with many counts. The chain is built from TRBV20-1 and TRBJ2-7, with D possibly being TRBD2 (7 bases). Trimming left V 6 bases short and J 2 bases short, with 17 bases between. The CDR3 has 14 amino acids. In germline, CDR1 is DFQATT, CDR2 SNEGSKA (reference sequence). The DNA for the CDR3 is TGCAGTGCCACAAGGGGGGGAGGAACCTACGAGCAGTACTTC. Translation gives CSATRGGGTYEQYF.

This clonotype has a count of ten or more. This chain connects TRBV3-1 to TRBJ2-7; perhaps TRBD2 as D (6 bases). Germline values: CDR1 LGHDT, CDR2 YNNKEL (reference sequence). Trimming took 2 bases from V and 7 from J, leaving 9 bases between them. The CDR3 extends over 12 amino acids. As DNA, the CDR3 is TGTGCCAGCAGCCAACATCGGGGGGAGCAGTACTTC. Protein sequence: CASSQHRGEQYF.

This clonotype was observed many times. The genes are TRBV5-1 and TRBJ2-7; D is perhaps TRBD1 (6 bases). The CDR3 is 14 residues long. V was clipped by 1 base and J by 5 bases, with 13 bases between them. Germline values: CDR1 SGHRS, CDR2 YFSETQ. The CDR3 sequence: CASSLLWGLDEQYF. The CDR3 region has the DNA TGCGCCAGCAGCTTGTTATGGGGGCTCGACGAGCAGTACTTC.